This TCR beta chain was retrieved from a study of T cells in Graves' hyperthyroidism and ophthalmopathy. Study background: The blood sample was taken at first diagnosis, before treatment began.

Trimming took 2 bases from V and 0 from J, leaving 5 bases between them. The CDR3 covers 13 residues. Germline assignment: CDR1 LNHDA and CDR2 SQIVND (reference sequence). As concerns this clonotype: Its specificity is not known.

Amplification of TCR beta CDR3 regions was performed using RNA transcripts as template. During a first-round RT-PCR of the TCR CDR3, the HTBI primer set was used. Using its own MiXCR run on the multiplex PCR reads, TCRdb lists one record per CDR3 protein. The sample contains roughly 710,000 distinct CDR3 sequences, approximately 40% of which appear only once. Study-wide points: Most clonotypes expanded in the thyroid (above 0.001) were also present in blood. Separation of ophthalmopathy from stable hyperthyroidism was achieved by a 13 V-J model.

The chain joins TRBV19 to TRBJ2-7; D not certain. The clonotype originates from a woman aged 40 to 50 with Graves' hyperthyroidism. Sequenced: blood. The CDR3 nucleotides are TGTGCCAGTAGTATAAGCAACTCCTACGAGCAGTACTTC. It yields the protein CASSISNSYEQYF. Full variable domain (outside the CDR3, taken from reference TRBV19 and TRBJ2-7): DGGITQSPKYLFRKEGQNVTLSCEQNLNHDAMYWYRQDPGQGLRLIYYSQIVNDFQKGDIAEGYSVSREKKESFPLTVTSAQKNPTAFYLCASSISNSYEQYFGPGTRLTVT.